These 19 T cell receptor beta chains were sequenced from one sample in a study of blood T cell repertoires in COVID-19. Method: immunoSEQ multiplex PCR; TCRdb's copy keeps in-frame clones and lacks some. Found here are about 230,000 clones, roughly 83% of them singletons; the top ten hold around 30%. Sequencing input: peripheral blood. The receptors come from a man in his forties or fifties with acute or convalescent COVID-19.

Only a few counts were recorded for this clone. V and J are TRBV27 and TRBJ2-7; D remains unclear. V lost 1 base to trimming and J lost 0 bases, with 13 bases between them. The CDR3 runs to 16 residues. Per the germline V gene, CDR1 is MNHEY and CDR2 is SMNVEV (reference sequence). CDR3 sequence: CASSLYRPPSSYEQYF. DNA of the CDR3: TGTGCCAGCAGTTTATATCGTCCACCGAGCTCCTACGAGCAGTACTTC.

This chain connects TRBV11-2 to TRBJ1-4, with D tentatively TRBD1 (6 bases). V gave up 5 bases and J gave up 2 bases, with 9 bases separating them. Germline values: CDR1 SGHAT, CDR2 FQNNGV. This CDR3 comprises 14 residues. CDR3 protein: CASSPGVTNEKLFF. The CDR3, as DNA: TGTGCCAGCAGCCCAGGGGTGACTAATGAAAAACTGTTTTTT.

This chain uses TRBV4-3 with TRBJ1-4, with 9 bases matching TRBD1. V lost 8 bases to trimming and J lost 3 bases; unmatched junction nucleotides: 4. Germline V gene lookup returns CDR1 LGHNA and CDR2 YSLEER. The CDR3 loop spans 14 amino acids. The CDR3 protein is CASGDRDSNEKLFF. The CDR3 region has the DNA TGCGCCAGCGGGGACAGGGATTCTAATGAAAAACTGTTTTTT.

The rearrangement joins TRBV7-6 to TRBJ2-5; TRBD1 aligns across 7 bases. Germline V lookup: CDR1 SGHVS, CDR2 FNYEAQ. After removal of 4 bases from V and 7 bases from J, the junction contained 12 bases not matched to a gene. CDR3 length equals 15 residues. The CDR3 region is CASSSLPKGARTQYF. CDR3 DNA: TGTGCCAGCAGCTCCTTACCGAAGGGGGCACGGACCCAGTACTTC.

The chain joins TRBV5-5 to TRBJ1-1; no clear D. Germline V gives CDR1 SGHKS, CDR2 YYEKEE (reference sequence). The CDR3 loop spans 13 amino acids. V gave up 6 bases and J gave up 11 bases, with 20 bases separating them. The CDR3 spells CASTLGGPRWAFF. CDR3 DNA: TGTGCCAGCACCCTAGGAGGTCCCCGCTGGGCTTTCTTT.

J is TRBJ2-3 and V is TRBV30; TRBD2 matches at 7 bases. The junction had 8 bases not matched to a gene; V was cut back by 5 bases and J by 3 bases. Germline V lookup: CDR1 GTSNPN, CDR2 SVGIG (reference sequence). The CDR3 covers 14 residues. The CDR3 DNA sequence: TGTGCCTGGGTGGCGGGACTATCGACAGATACGCAGTATTTT. Amino acid sequence: CAWVAGLSTDTQYF.

The chain combines TRBV27 with TRBJ1-2; D ambiguous. The V and J ends lost 6 bases and 1 base respectively, with 12 bases between them. CDR3 size: 14 residues. Germline CDR1 MNHEY, CDR2 SMNVEV (reference sequence). CDR3 DNA: TGTGCCAGCAGCATTGGGAGTATTAACTATGGCTACACCTTC. This sequence encodes CASSIGSINYGYTF.

The chain joins TRBV21-1 to TRBJ1-5; the tabulated D call, TRBD1, remains unverified against the DNA. TRBV21-1 is a listed pseudogene. The CDR3 runs to 16 residues. This chain's CDR3 is CASSRRDRAGNQPQHF. The CDR3 DNA follows: TGTGCCAGCAGCAGGCGGGACAGGGCAGGGAATCAGCCCCAGCATTTT.

The J gene is TRBJ2-1, the V gene TRBV19, with TRBD2 identical over 10 bases. Germline V CDR1 and CDR2: LNHDA, SQIVND (reference sequence). The CDR3 loop spans 18 amino acids. The V gene end was trimmed by 7 bases and the J gene end by 9 bases; junction bases not matched to a gene: 21. This CDR3 reads CASTSLLIAGGEAGEQFF. For the CDR3, the DNA is TGTGCCAGTACCTCCCTACTCATAGCGGGAGGCGAAGCGGGTGAGCAGTTCTTC.

The chain couples TRBV28 to TRBJ2-2, with 7 nucleotides matching TRBD1. Losses at the gene ends were 3 bases for V and 3 bases for J; bases not matched to a gene: 7. This CDR3 spans 16 amino acids. Germline V CDR1 and CDR2: MDHEN, SYDVKM. CDR3 DNA sequence: TGTGCCAGCAGTTTCCCCCGGACAGGAGACACCGGGGAGCTGTTTTTT. Protein product: CASSFPRTGDTGELFF.

The chain links TRBV12-3 or TRBV12-4 to TRBJ1-5; possible D gene TRBD1, 5 bases. The CDR3 extends over 13 amino acids. Deletions cut 3 bases from V and 7 bases from J, with 10 bases between. CDR3 DNA: TGTGCCAGCAGTTTGGGGCAGGCACAGCCCCAGCATTTT. Amino acid sequence: CASSLGQAQPQHF.

The chain joins TRBV28 to TRBJ2-6; D ambiguous. V dropped 6 bases and J dropped 9 bases, with 3 bases sitting between them. Germline loops: CDR1 MDHEN, CDR2 SYDVKM. The CDR3 consists of 10 residues. The CDR3 DNA is TGTGCCAGCAGCAACAACGTCCTGACTTTC. It specifies CASSNNVLTF.

The chain carries TRBV6-5 and TRBJ2-3; D is perhaps TRBD1 (5 bases). CDR1 MNHEY and CDR2 SVGAGI come from the germline V gene. V shed 6 bases and J shed 14 bases, with 24 bases lying between them. The CDR3 contains 14 residues. CDR3 loop: CASRDDTGHPGGYF. For the CDR3, the DNA is TGTGCCAGCAGGGACGATACCGGACACCCCGGCGGGTATTTT.

The chain has TRBV6-1 and TRBJ2-3; 12 positions match TRBD2. From germline, CDR1 is MNHNS and CDR2 SASEGT. The trim removed 0 bases at V and 4 bases at J, leaving 2 bases unmatched. The CDR3 sequence is 16 residues long. The CDR3 nucleotides read TGTGCCAGCAGTGAAGCCCTAGCGGGGGGGGCAGATACGCAGTATTTT. This encodes CASSEALAGGADTQYF.

The chain carries TRBV11-2 and TRBJ2-7; 8 nucleotides agree with TRBD2. Gene TRBJ2-5 matches the end of the DNA better, so the J call may be wrong. This CDR3 is 13 amino acids long. Germline CDR1 reads SGHAT; CDR2 reads FQNNGV. The CDR3 DNA sequence: TGTGCCAGCAGCTTAGGCGGACTAGCGACCCAGTACTTC. This gives the protein CASSLGGLATQYF.

Here the CDR3 DNA reads TGTGCCAGCAGGCAACAGGGGGCCGGTCAGCCCCAGCATTTT. It yields the protein CASRQQGAGQPQHF. The chain couples TRBV27 to TRBJ1-5; 9 bases are a match to TRBD1. Trimming took 6 bases from V and 6 from J; bases not matched to a gene: 6. The CDR3 runs to 14 residues. Germline CDR1 is MNHEY and CDR2 is SMNVEV (reference sequence).

The V call is TRBV7-6, the J call TRBJ2-7; 9 bases agree with TRBD2. The CDR3 length is 14 residues. V lost 5 bases and J lost 5; bases outside the gene matches: 7. CDR1 is SGHVS, CDR2 FNYEAQ, per germline. CDR3 DNA sequence: TGTGCCAGCAGCCGTTCAGCGGGAGGTCACGAGCAGTACTTC. Translation gives CASSRSAGGHEQYF.

In nucleotides, the CDR3 is TGTGCCAGCAGCCCCAGTCTCTCTGGAAACACCATATATTTT. Encoded protein: CASSPSLSGNTIYF. J is TRBJ1-3 and V is TRBV7-2; D gene unclear. The germline gives CDR1 SGHTA, CDR2 FQGNSA. Trimming shortened V by 5 bases and J by 0 bases, and 8 bases separated the two germline ends. The CDR3 runs to 14 residues.

The V call is TRBV19, the J call TRBJ2-1; 13 positions match TRBD2. Germline loops: CDR1 LNHDA, CDR2 SQIVND (reference sequence). The CDR3 totals 16 residues. The V segment lost 4 bases and the J segment 7 bases; nucleotides outside the gene matches: 7. CDR3 nucleotide sequence: TGTGCCAGTAGTACCCAACTAGCGGGAGGGCCGAATGAGCAGTTCTTC. Amino acids: CASSTQLAGGPNEQFF.